The subject of this entry is one T cell receptor beta chain. This record belongs to a study of beta chain features in type 1 diabetes. Of the isolated RNA, all was reverse transcribed, and so the sequenced material was expressed TCRB transcripts. Clones were sequenced by immunoSEQ multiplex PCR, and TCRdb holds only the in-frame ones, with some missing. Here the sample spans approximately 100,000 clones, less than 40% being singletons. Germline CDR1 MDHEN, CDR2 SYDVKM. The CDR3 contains 15 residues. V shed 5 bases, J shed 4 bases, and the junction held 4 bases outside the gene matches. The sequence came from a woman aged 18 to 35 in good health. Sequenced sample: stem cell memory CD4+ T cells from blood. The rearrangement uses TRBV28 and TRBJ2-3; 12 bases fit TRBD2. This CDR3 is CASSVLAGGSDTQYF. The CDR3 DNA sequence: TGTGCCAGCAGTGTCCTAGCGGGAGGGTCAGATACGCAGTATTTT.